Presented here are 21 T cell receptor beta chains from one specimen sequenced in a study of glioma-infiltrating T cells. The iRepertoire nested amplicon-rescue multiplex PCR amplified TCR alpha and beta CDR3s from RNA. TCRdb itself ran the multiplex PCR reads through MiXCR, one entry per CDR3 protein. The sample holds 150,000 or so distinct CDR3 sequences, 30% to 40% seen once. The material sequenced was glioma tissue, nonneoplastic brain tissue, or PBMCs (not recorded which). These receptors were collected from a human donor with low-grade glioma or glioblastoma, undergoing nonglioma brain surgery, or in good health (not recorded which).

This chain connects TRBV6-2 or TRBV6-3 to TRBJ1-2; no clear D. This CDR3 is 15 amino acids long. V lost 5 bases and J lost 4, with 17 bases in between. Germline CDR1 reads MNHEY; CDR2 reads SVGEGT. The CDR3 coding sequence is TGTGCCAGCAGTGACGGGCTCCTTCGGGTCTATGGCTACACCTTC. Translating gives CASSDGLLRVYGYTF.

This clonotype was seen more than once but under ten times. The chain employs TRBV7-9 and TRBJ2-7; D tentatively fits TRBD1 or TRBD2 (5 bases each). The V end lost 5 bases, the J end lost 5 bases, and 10 bases lay between the germline ends. In germline, CDR1 is SEHNR, CDR2 FQNEAQ (reference sequence). The CDR3 runs 12 residues. The CDR3 sequence is CASSLLGDEQYF. DNA for the CDR3: TGTGCCAGCAGCCTACTAGGGGACGAGCAGTACTTC.

The chain couples TRBV12-3 or TRBV12-4 to TRBJ1-3; 8 nucleotides match TRBD1. There are 16 residues in the CDR3. Germline trimming cut 6 bases from V and 3 bases from J; bases unmatched to any gene: 10. The CDR3 coding sequence is TGTGCCAGCAGCCCGTTCGACAGGGGATATGGAAACACCATATATTTT. Its protein is CASSPFDRGYGNTIYF.

Concerning this clonotype itself: A much bigger clone sits one base away, suggesting this may be a read error. The chain carries TRBV6-6 and TRBJ2-5; D might be TRBD1 (6 bases). This CDR3 comprises 14 residues. The germline V gene encodes CDR1 MNHNY and CDR2 SVGAGI (reference sequence). The DNA of the CDR3 is TGTGACAGCAGTTACTCGGACAGACAAGAGACCCAGTACTTC. It codes for CDSSYSDRQETQYF.

Only a few counts were recorded for this clonotype. The rearrangement links TRBV15 to TRBJ2-5; 7 positions agree with TRBD1. The germline CDR1 and CDR2 sequences are LNHNV and YYDKDF (reference sequence). J gave up 2 bases and V 5 bases, and 8 bases lay outside the gene matches. The CDR3 is made up of 15 amino acids. The CDR3 sequence: CATSFVMDRQETQYF. CDR3 nucleotide sequence: TGTGCCACCAGCTTCGTCATGGACAGGCAAGAGACCCAGTACTTC.

The chain uses TRBV7-2 and TRBJ1-1; D remains unclear. Trimming left V 8 bases short and J 3 bases short, with 13 bases between. This CDR3 comprises 13 residues. Germline V CDR1 and CDR2: SGHTA, FQGNSA. In DNA form, the CDR3 reads TGTGCCAGCGTCCTCGTCCGGGACACTGAAGCTTTCTTT. As protein: CASVLVRDTEAFF.

This chain joins TRBV3-1 and TRBJ2-1, with 8 positions matching TRBD2. Looked up from germline, CDR1 is LGHDT and CDR2 is YNNKEL (reference sequence). This CDR3 is built from 14 residues. The J segment lost 3 bases and the V segment lost 3 bases, leaving 1 base of the junction unmatched. The CDR3, as DNA: TGTGCCAGCAGCCAGGCGGGAGGCTACAATGAGCAGTTCTTC. Protein sequence: CASSQAGGYNEQFF.

The chain couples TRBV5-1 to TRBJ2-1; D is unclear. V was cut by 0 bases and J by 9 bases, with 10 bases left in between. This CDR3 has 13 residues. Looked up from germline, CDR1 is SGHRS and CDR2 is YFSETQ. The chain's CDR3 is CASSLDHGLEQFF. CDR3 DNA: TGCGCCAGCAGCTTGGACCACGGGCTTGAGCAGTTCTTC.

This clonotype was counted between two and nine times. The rearrangement joins TRBV6-1 to TRBJ1-1; D may be TRBD1 (5 bases). Germline-derived CDR1 and CDR2 are MNHNS and SASEGT. CDR3 length: 13 residues. Trimming stripped 6 bases from V and 0 bases from J, with 8 bases between. As DNA, the CDR3 is TGTGCCAGCAGAAGGGGAATGAACACTGAAGCTTTCTTT. Translating it yields CASRRGMNTEAFF.

This sequence joins TRBV27 and TRBJ1-1, with TRBD1 as a possible D gene (5 bases). V lost 5 bases to trimming and J lost 0 bases, with 13 bases between them. The CDR3 is 15 residues long. CDR1 and CDR2 (germline): MNHEY, SMNVEV (reference sequence). CDR3 sequence reads: CASSGGGTMNTEAFF. The CDR3 DNA is TGTGCCAGCAGTGGAGGTGGGACCATGAACACTGAAGCTTTCTTT.

As concerns this clonotype: One junction end does not reproduce the germline sequence, and a read error may be involved. This sequence joins TRBV6-2 or TRBV6-3 and TRBJ1-5; D is ambiguous. Germline lookup yields CDR1 MNHEY and CDR2 SVGEGT. The CDR3 is 11 residues long. The CDR3 sequence is CASSKSQPQHF. The CDR3 DNA reads TGCGCCAGCAGCAAAAGTCAGCCCCAGCATTTT.

The sample holds a few counts of this clonotype. This chain connects TRBV10-3 to TRBJ1-1; D is ambiguous. Trimming shortened V by 3 bases and J by 1 base, and 15 bases separated the two germline ends. Germline V gene data show CDR1 as ENHRY and CDR2 as SYGVKD. This CDR3 is built from 16 residues. CDR3 nucleotides: TGTGCCATCAGTGATCAAGAGAGTTTTTCGAACACTGAAGCTTTCTTT. This encodes CAISDQESFSNTEAFF.

The V gene is TRBV7-3, the J gene TRBJ2-7, with 8 bases identical to TRBD2. There are 14 residues in the CDR3. The J segment lost 0 bases and the V segment lost 6 bases, leaving 4 bases of the junction unmatched. Germline loops: CDR1 SGHTA, CDR2 FQGTGA. In nucleotides, the CDR3 is TGTGCCAGCAGTCGTAGCGGGGACTCCTACGAGCAGTACTTC. It codes for CASSRSGDSYEQYF.

The gene calls are TRBV19 and TRBJ1-5; a weak D match, TRBD1 (5 bases). CDR3 length equals 15 residues. The germline V and J ends were trimmed by 5 bases and 1 base, with 12 bases remaining between them. Germline CDR1 is LNHDA and CDR2 is SQIVND (reference sequence). This chain's CDR3 is CASSPGYRSNQPQHF. DNA for the CDR3: TGTGCCAGTAGTCCAGGGTATCGGAGCAATCAGCCCCAGCATTTT.

About this clonotype: At one end, the junction sequence differs from germline, possibly due to a read error. Written as DNA, the CDR3 is TGTGCCAGCAGTTTAAGTGGGACAGGTAGAGCGACCAGCTCCTACGAGCAGTACTTC. Translated, it gives CASSLSGTGRATSSYEQYF. The V call is TRBV24-1, the J call TRBJ2-7; 8 positions match TRBD1. The CDR3 is made up of 19 amino acids. CDR1 and CDR2 (germline): KGHDR, SFDVKD.

This sequence joins TRBV10-2 and TRBJ1-1; D is possibly TRBD1 (5 bases). The V and J ends lost 8 bases and 4 bases respectively, with 14 bases between them. The CDR3 consists of 13 residues. CDR1 WSHSY and CDR2 SAAADI come from the germline V gene. The CDR3 nucleotides read TGCGCCAGCTGCCGAGGGGCGGGCACTGAAGCTTTCTTT. Translated, it gives CASCRGAGTEAFF.

The sample holds a few counts of this clonotype. The chain recombines TRBV7-2 with TRBJ1-1; the match to TRBD1 covers 7 bases. Trimming took 5 bases from V and 4 from J; bases not matched to a gene: 10. The CDR3 has 15 residues. The germline V gene has CDR1 SGHTA and CDR2 FQGNSA. The CDR3 DNA reads as TGTGCCAGCAGCCTGTCGACAGGGAGGGTCACTGAAGCTTTCTTT. Translated: CASSLSTGRVTEAFF.

V and J are TRBV27 and TRBJ2-1; D uncertain. CDR3 length: 12 residues. Per germline, CDR1 MNHEY and CDR2 SMNVEV (reference sequence). Deletions cut 2 bases from V and 7 bases from J, with 6 bases between. This chain's CDR3 is CASSLGENEQFF. CDR3 nucleotides: TGTGCCAGCAGTTTAGGAGAGAATGAGCAGTTCTTC.

This clonotype was found many times. This chain uses TRBV6-1 with TRBJ2-1; D not resolved. V was trimmed by 6 bases and J by 4 bases, leaving 25 bases between them. The CDR3 loop spans 18 amino acids. Germline V gene lookup returns CDR1 MNHNS and CDR2 SASEGT. The DNA of the CDR3 is TGTGCCAGCAGCCTCGCCTCTTACGCCATCGACAAGTACAATGAGCAGTTCTTC. Translating it yields CASSLASYAIDKYNEQFF.

This clonotype appeared a few times. The V and J genes are TRBV2 and TRBJ1-5; D is unresolved. V was shortened by 8 bases and J by 6 bases, with 8 bases between the two germline ends. The CDR3 is 11 residues long. CDR1 SNHLY and CDR2 FYNNEI come from the germline V gene. In DNA, the CDR3 is TGTGCCAGCGGTCCGGGTCAGCCCCAGCATTTT. Residues: CASGPGQPQHF.

Note on this clonotype: At one end the junction does not follow the germline gene, possibly because of a read error. This chain connects TRBV7-9 to TRBJ2-7; D gene unclear. There are 13 residues in the CDR3. Germline assignment: CDR1 SEHNR and CDR2 FQNEAQ (reference sequence). The CDR3 loop reads CARSLEGTYEQYF. In DNA form, the CDR3 reads TGTGCCCGCAGCTTAGAAGGGACCTACGAGCAGTACTTC.